A selection of T cell receptor beta chains follows, all from one sample in a study of blood T cell repertoires in COVID-19. The method was immunoSEQ multiplex PCR; TCRdb's version includes in-frame clones alone and lacks a portion of them. The sample lists about 100,000 clones, 80% to 95% occurring once. The sample was peripheral blood. The receptors were gathered from a woman between 50 and 59 years old with COVID-19, enrolled during active disease. The CDR3 runs from the conserved cysteine through the conserved F or W.

j_gene	v_gene	CDR3aa
TRBJ2-1	TRBV5-1	CASSLLQGMGNEQFF
TRBJ1-2	TRBV12-3/TRBV12-4	CASSSIRGYTF
TRBJ1-1	TRBV11-3	CASSQKQGANTEAFF
TRBJ1-5	TRBV7-2	CASSFVLRQPQHF
TRBJ2-5	TRBV4-1	CASSQDGAVETQYF
TRBJ1-2	TRBV5-4	CASSFPGIGIDGYTF
TRBJ2-2	TRBV5-1	CASSFRQGTTGELFF
TRBJ2-7	TRBV3-1/TRBV3-2	CASSQGGTRSSYEQYF
TRBJ2-1	TRBV5-1	CASSLEVAGAYNEQFF
TRBJ1-1	TRBV27	CASSLFLGRNTEAFF
TRBJ2-7	TRBV11-2	CASSLVGWGVYEQYF
TRBJ1-2	TRBV27	CASSLLRGLDYTF
TRBJ1-1	TRBV5-1	CASSWVTGTNTEAFF
TRBJ2-6	TRBV27	CASSSAGGSGANVLTF
TRBJ2-1	TRBV7-3	CASTGTGYNEQFF
TRBJ1-1	TRBV10-1	CASRDSSGTEAFF
TRBJ1-1	TRBV6-5	CASSYGYSGLNTEAFF
TRBJ1-5	TRBV6-5	CASRDLGGDQQPQHF
TRBJ2-6	TRBV9	CASSPRQGGASGANVLTF
TRBJ2-1	TRBV12-3/TRBV12-4	CASRASYNEQFF
TRBJ2-1	TRBV19	CASSPRTGGTYNEQFF
TRBJ1-5	TRBV19	CASSIAQSNQPQHF
TRBJ2-3	TRBV12-3/TRBV12-4	CASSPGAADTQYF
TRBJ1-2	TRBV27	CASSLTSNYGYTF
TRBJ1-1	TRBV7-9	CASNLLASGTEAFF
TRBJ1-4	TRBV14	CASSHGDPGRVNEKLFF
TRBJ1-3	TRBV5-6	CASSLAPGSGNTIYF
TRBJ2-1	TRBV9	CASSVGAGVYNEQFF
TRBJ1-5	TRBV19	CASSTGASNQPQHF
TRBJ2-3	TRBV7-2	CASSLRAGGREDTQYF
TRBJ1-2	TRBV27	CASRGGRGETIYGYTF
TRBJ2-1	TRBV4-3	CASSQDRGGNEQFF
TRBJ1-2	TRBV5-5	CASSSIDRDGYTF
TRBJ1-2	TRBV10-2	CASSETGAGGYTF
TRBJ1-1	TRBV7-9	CASSLQGMNTEAFF
TRBJ2-1	TRBV4-3	CASSQDTGTSWNEQFF
TRBJ1-5	TRBV19	CASSDRQGSNQPQHF
TRBJ1-1	TRBV5-1	CASSSTGHTEAFF
TRBJ2-2	TRBV7-9	CASSPQGWGGELFF
TRBJ2-7	TRBV3-1/TRBV3-2	CASSQEGHGRYEQYF
TRBJ1-1	TRBV7-6	CASSAQGRGTEAFF
TRBJ2-4	TRBV28	CASSYLPQAKNIQYF
TRBJ2-1	TRBV5-5	CASSLGLAGGRDEQFF
TRBJ2-3	TRBV6-4	CASMPGQCTDTQYF
TRBJ1-2	TRBV13	CASSSGQGFYGYTF
TRBJ1-5	TRBV27	CASSPLLNQPQHF
TRBJ2-1	TRBV4-1	CASSQDRAGGFNEQFF
TRBJ2-2	TRBV30	CAWSVRAGVNTGELFF
TRBJ2-6	TRBV7-9	CASSLVGTASSGANVLTF
TRBJ1-2	TRBV11-2	CASSRDNYGGYTF
TRBJ2-2	TRBV27	CASSSSTSTGELFF
TRBJ2-5	TRBV5-6	CASSSRPGTQYF
TRBJ2-2	TRBV6-5	CASSYSIPGGAGELFF
TRBJ1-5	TRBV24-1	CATSAWDSDQPQHF
TRBJ2-7	TRBV12-5	CASGSAGGYEQYF
TRBJ1-2	TRBV14	CASSQTVGYGYTF